Listed here are 19 T cell receptor beta chains from one sample, sequenced in a study of response to subunit inactivated influenza vaccine. Via MiXCR, TCRdb re-called the RT-PCR reads, giving one row per CDR3 protein. The sample holds roughly 500,000 distinct CDR3 sequences, roughly 23% seen once. This specimen consisted of CD4+ T cells sorted from PBMCs, obtained roughly 5 days after vaccination. The origin of the receptors is a man aged 50-59 years who received an inactivated influenza vaccine.

In this sample, this clonotype turned up a few times. This chain links TRBV10-1 with TRBJ1-2, with D possibly TRBD1 on 6 matching bases. Trimming cost V 6 bases and J 4 bases, with 12 bases left between them. The CDR3 extends over 13 amino acids. CDR1 and CDR2 (germline): WNHNN, SYGVQD (reference sequence). The CDR3 region has the DNA TGCGCCAGCAGCCCCGGACAGTTCTATGGCTACACCTTC. Translated, it gives CASSPGQFYGYTF.

In this sample, this clonotype turned up a few times. This sequence joins TRBV20-1 and TRBJ2-7, with a tentative D call TRBD2 (7 bases). This CDR3 has 14 residues. CDR1 DFQATT and CDR2 SNEGSKA come from the germline V gene (reference sequence). The V gene lost 3 bases and the J gene lost 1 base, with 13 bases spanning the gap. CDR3 DNA sequence: TGCAGTGCTAGGGGGGCGGGAGCGTCCTACGAGCAGTACTTC. Amino acids: CSARGAGASYEQYF.

The J gene is TRBJ2-3, the V gene TRBV29-1; tentatively, D is TRBD2 (6 bases). CDR1 SQVTM and CDR2 ANQGSEA come from the germline V gene. The CDR3 is 13 residues long. V shed 4 bases and J shed 4 bases, with 12 bases lying between them. The CDR3 sequence: CSVAASEADTQYF. CDR3 nucleotide sequence: TGCAGCGTTGCGGCTAGCGAGGCAGATACGCAGTATTTT.

This chain joins TRBV6-2 or TRBV6-3 and TRBJ2-7, with 10 bases aligning to TRBD2. V was clipped by 6 bases and J by 4 bases; unmatched bases: 15. This CDR3 is built from 17 residues. The V gene's germline CDR1 is MNHEY and CDR2 SVGEGT. CDR3 region: CASSLLPRGSGRYEQYF. Here the CDR3 DNA reads TGTGCCAGCAGCCTACTCCCACGAGGTAGCGGGAGGTACGAGCAGTACTTC.

Only a few counts were recorded for this clonotype. V gene TRBV6-5 combines with J gene TRBJ2-5; D gene uncertain. The CDR3 sequence is 11 residues long. Between the trimmed V and J ends, which lost 7 bases and 4 bases, there was a span of 7 bases. Germline CDR1 reads MNHEY; CDR2 reads SVGAGI. The CDR3 region has the DNA TGTGCCAGCAACGGTGGAGAGACCCAGTACTTC. It yields the protein CASNGGETQYF.

The chain is built from TRBV12-3 or TRBV12-4 and TRBJ1-6; perhaps TRBD1 as D (5 bases). Trimming took off 5 bases at V and 9 bases at J, with 14 bases between the two ends. This CDR3 has 14 amino acids. The CDR3 reads CASSKRQTGSPLHF. CDR3 sequence (DNA): TGTGCCAGCAGTAAAAGACAGACCGGTTCACCCCTCCACTTT.

This clonotype was seen a few times. Being one base from a much bigger clone, this may be a read error. The CDR3 DNA reads TGCTGTGCTAGATGGCCCTCCATCGGGGGGATTATGGAGACCCAGTACTTC. Encoded protein: CCARWPSIGGIMETQYF. The chain links TRBV20-1 to TRBJ2-5, with 7 positions matching TRBD2. There are 17 residues in the CDR3. Germline-derived CDR1 and CDR2 are DFQATT and SNEGSKA (reference sequence).

CDR3 in amino acids: CASSQGMGNEQYF. Written as DNA, the CDR3 is TGTGCCAGCAGCCAAGGGATGGGTAACGAGCAGTACTTC. This chain links TRBV4-2 with TRBJ2-7; D unclear. The CDR3 consists of 13 residues. Germline V gene lookup returns CDR1 LGHNA and CDR2 YNFKEQ. V was trimmed by 1 base and J by 5 bases, leaving 9 bases between them.

The chain links TRBV29-1 to TRBJ2-1; 12 nucleotides line up with TRBD2. This CDR3 contains 18 residues. The trim removed 3 bases at V and 9 bases at J, leaving 18 bases unmatched. Looked up from germline, CDR1 is SQVTM and CDR2 is ANQGSEA. CDR3 nucleotide sequence: TGCAGCGTTGACAATGGGGTCCTAGCGGGGGGGCAAAAGGTTGAGCAGTTCTTC. Its translation: CSVDNGVLAGGQKVEQFF.

This clonotype was counted only a few times. This sequence joins TRBV18 and TRBJ1-2; D unclear. The CDR3 contains 15 residues. Germline-derived CDR1 and CDR2 are KGHSH and LQKENI. Trimming pared 3 bases from V and 2 bases from J, leaving 13 bases between. CDR3 bases: TGTGCCAGCTCACCGGATCCGGGAGGGAACTATGGCTACACCTTC. This gives the protein CASSPDPGGNYGYTF.

V usage is TRBV7-2 and J usage is TRBJ2-1, with unresolved D. The CDR3 consists of 14 residues. Germline values: CDR1 SGHTA, CDR2 FQGNSA. The V and J ends lost 5 bases and 4 bases respectively, with 12 bases between them. This CDR3 is CASSPPAAYNEQFF. The DNA of the CDR3 is TGTGCCAGCAGCCCACCGGCGGCTTACAATGAGCAGTTCTTC.

The sample holds a few counts of this clonotype. The V call is TRBV7-9, the J call TRBJ2-3, with 7 bases that match TRBD1. CDR3 length: 15 amino acids. After removal of 5 bases from V and 6 bases from J, the junction contained 11 bases not matched to a gene. CDR1 is SEHNR and CDR2 is FQNEAQ in the germline V gene (reference sequence). The chain's CDR3 is CASSLEHRGGDTQYF. As DNA, the CDR3 is TGTGCCAGCAGCCTAGAACACAGGGGTGGCGATACGCAGTATTTT.

V and J are TRBV7-8 and TRBJ2-3; unclear D gene. Germline CDR1 and CDR2: SGHVS and FQNEAQ. This CDR3 region has 12 residues. Trimming took off 3 bases at V and 5 bases at J, with 6 bases between the two ends. For the CDR3, the DNA is TGTGCCAGCAGCTTTGCCGAAGATACGCAGTATTTT. Translation gives CASSFAEDTQYF. Combining the CDR3 with reference TRBV7-8 and TRBJ2-3 gives the whole variable domain GAGVSQSPRYKVAKRGQDVALRCDPISGHVSLFWYQQALGQGPEFLTYFQNEAQLDKSGLPSDRFFAERPEGSVSTLKIQRTQQEDSAVYLCASSFAEDTQYFGPGTRLTVL.

The chain uses TRBV20-1 and TRBJ1-2; no reliable D call. Germline values: CDR1 DFQATT, CDR2 SNEGSKA (reference sequence). V shed 4 bases and J shed 8 bases, with 14 bases lying between them. CDR3 length equals 12 residues. Here the CDR3 reads CSAITGLGGYTF. The CDR3 coding sequence is TGCAGTGCTATAACCGGGCTCGGGGGCTACACCTTC.

In its sample, this clonotype was seen many times. The chain joins TRBV20-1 to TRBJ2-7; 8 bases match TRBD2. V shed 3 bases, J shed 3 bases, and the junction held 4 bases outside the gene matches. There are 13 residues in the CDR3. CDR1 is DFQATT and CDR2 is SNEGSKA in the germline V gene (reference sequence). CDR3 nucleotides: TGCAGTGCTAGTTCCAGCGGGAGCTACGAGCAGTACTTC. Translating it yields CSASSSGSYEQYF.

CDR3: CSARQLANPDTQYF. The DNA of the CDR3 is TGCAGTGCTAGGCAGCTAGCGAATCCAGATACGCAGTATTTT. The chain is built from TRBV20-1 and TRBJ2-3, with D possibly being TRBD2 (6 bases). CDR1 DFQATT and CDR2 SNEGSKA come from the germline V gene (reference sequence). CDR3 size: 14 residues. Trimming stripped 3 bases from V and 4 bases from J, with 14 bases between.

The chain combines TRBV29-1 with TRBJ1-4, with TRBD1 as a possible D gene (6 bases). The V end lost 7 bases, the J end lost 6 bases, and 15 bases lay between the germline ends. This CDR3 contains 13 residues. CDR1 is SQVTM, CDR2 ANQGSEA, per germline. CDR3 DNA sequence: TGCAGCGCCGGGGGCCTTGGGGATGAAAAACTGTTTTTT. Translation gives CSAGGLGDEKLFF. Complete variable domain (other parts from reference TRBV29-1 and TRBJ1-4): SAVISQKPSRDICQRGTSLTIQCQVDSQVTMMFWYRQQPGQSLTLIATANQGSEATYESGFVIDKFPISRPNLTFSTLTVSNMSPEDSSIYLCSAGGLGDEKLFFGSGTQLSVL.

This clonotype was detected a few times. The V call is TRBV24-1, the J call TRBJ2-1; D not certain. Trimming shortened V by 3 bases and J by 2 bases, and 10 bases separated the two germline ends. Germline V gene data show CDR1 as KGHDR and CDR2 as SFDVKD. The CDR3 spans 15 residues. The CDR3 is CATSDARDTYNEQFF. The DNA for the CDR3 is TGTGCCACCAGTGATGCTAGGGATACCTACAATGAGCAGTTCTTC.

The table lists this clonotype with a few counts. V usage is TRBV20-1 and J usage is TRBJ2-5; D gene uncertain. Germline CDR1 and CDR2: DFQATT and SNEGSKA (reference sequence). The V end lost 4 bases, the J end lost 2 bases, and 5 bases lay between the germline ends. This CDR3 is built from 11 residues. This CDR3 is CSATLQETQYF. The CDR3 region has the DNA TGCAGTGCTACCCTTCAAGAGACCCAGTACTTC.